This T cell receptor (beta chain) is from a study of monozygotic twins with cystic fibrosis. Overall study results and limits: Clonality was generally low (median approximately 0.0094), higher in the most severe patients. J usage was most co-twin-similar in 8 of 16 pairs, V in 13. Monozygotic CF twins shared more identical nucleotide clonotypes than unrelated patients. Age, concordance and disease severity did not associate with shared CDR3 numbers.

This CDR3 has 11 residues. With 1 base removed from V and 6 bases from J, the gap between germline ends came to 2 bases. CDR1 and CDR2 (germline): SNHLY, FYNNEI. With respect to this clone: What it binds is not known.

Profiling relied on immunoSEQ multiplex PCR, and the TCRdb table lists in-frame clones only, not all of them. The table lists 39,000 or so clones, 90% to 95% of them singletons, with about 0.2% in the top ten. Sequenced: blood. The chain combines TRBV2 with TRBJ2-3; D not certain. The source is a boy under 10 years old with cystic fibrosis. Written as DNA, the CDR3 is TGTGCCAGCAGTGAAGTGGATACGCAGTATTTT. Amino acid sequence: CASSEVDTQYF.